The 10 T cell receptor beta chains presented below share a single source sample, sequenced in a study of blood T cell repertoires in COVID-19. Using immunoSEQ multiplex PCR, the repertoire was profiled, and TCRdb retains in-frame clones only, with some absent. Of 78,000 or so clones in the sample, roughly 87% are singletons; the top ten hold approximately 6.4%. Sequencing was carried out using peripheral blood. These receptor sequences come from a woman in her forties or fifties with acute or convalescent COVID-19.

The V and J genes are TRBV19 and TRBJ2-2, with a possible D match to TRBD2 (6 bases). CDR3 size: 16 residues. Deletions cut 3 bases from V and 7 bases from J, with 18 bases between. The germline V gene encodes CDR1 LNHDA and CDR2 SQIVND (reference sequence). The CDR3 spells CASSITGGMLIGELFF. CDR3 DNA sequence: TGTGCCAGTAGTATTACTGGGGGGATGTTGATCGGGGAGCTGTTTTTT. Complete variable domain (other parts from reference TRBV19 and TRBJ2-2): DGGITQSPKYLFRKEGQNVTLSCEQNLNHDAMYWYRQDPGQGLRLIYYSQIVNDFQKGDIAEGYSVSREKKESFPLTVTSAQKNPTAFYLCASSITGGMLIGELFFGEGSRLTVL.

The chain employs TRBV21-1 and TRBJ1-1; the table's D call, TRBD1, was not checked against the DNA. TRBV21-1 represents a pseudogene. CDR3 length: 16 amino acids. In nucleotides, the CDR3 is TGTGCCAGCAGCACAAGACAGGGTAAGGCAGACACTGAAGCTTTCTTT. As protein: CASSTRQGKADTEAFF.

The V and J genes are TRBV27 and TRBJ1-2; 8 bases line up with TRBD1. This CDR3 is 14 amino acids long. Losses at the gene ends were 0 bases for V and 4 bases for J; bases not matched to a gene: 1. Germline CDR1 reads MNHEY; CDR2 reads SMNVEV (reference sequence). The CDR3 coding sequence is TGTGCCAGCAGTTTATCGACAGGGGTCTATGGCTACACCTTC. It specifies CASSLSTGVYGYTF.

V usage is TRBV28 and J usage is TRBJ2-3, with TRBD2 identical over 8 bases. Trimming at V came to 3 bases and at J to 5 bases, leaving 7 bases not matched to a gene. CDR1 and CDR2 from the germline V gene are MDHEN and SYDVKM. The CDR3 consists of 15 residues. The CDR3 loop is CASSFPGGLVDTQYF. CDR3 nucleotides: TGTGCCAGCAGTTTTCCGGGAGGGCTTGTAGATACGCAGTATTTT.

The CDR3 DNA is TGTGCCAGCAGCTTGGAAGGACAGCCGTACGAGCAGTACTTC. It translates to CASSLEGQPYEQYF. The gene calls are TRBV5-5 and TRBJ2-7; D may be TRBD1 (6 bases). The germline V gene has CDR1 SGHKS and CDR2 YYEKEE (reference sequence). V lost 0 bases, J lost 4 bases, and 11 bases lay in between. The CDR3 sequence is 14 residues long.

This chain connects TRBV6-5 to TRBJ1-4; D is unclear. The CDR3 is 15 amino acids. Trimming took 6 bases from V and 0 from J, leaving 11 bases between them. Germline assignment: CDR1 MNHEY and CDR2 SVGAGI. The CDR3, as DNA: TGTGCCAGCAGACGCACTAGTTCAACTAATGAAAAACTGTTTTTT. Translating gives CASRRTSSTNEKLFF.

V and J are TRBV5-6 and TRBJ2-6; perhaps TRBD2 as D (5 bases). The CDR3 has 15 amino acids. CDR1 is SGHDT, CDR2 YYEEEE, per germline. The ends were cut back, 4 bases at V and 4 bases at J, with 12 bases in the middle. In nucleotides, the CDR3 is TGTGCCAGCAGCCTGCGGAGGCCCGGGGCCAACGTCCTGACTTTC. The encoded protein is CASSLRRPGANVLTF. The variable domain in full, with the rest retrieved from reference TRBV5-6 and TRBJ2-6, is DAGVTQSPTHLIKTRGQQVTLRCSPKSGHDTVSWYQQALGQGPQFIFQYYEEEERQRGNFPDRFSGHQFPNYSSELNVNALLLGDSALYLCASSLRRPGANVLTFGAGSRLTVL.

The chain uses TRBV4-3 and TRBJ2-3; weak D call: TRBD1 (5 bases). The V gene's germline CDR1 is LGHNA and CDR2 YSLEER. The CDR3 runs 15 residues. The germline V and J ends were trimmed by 0 bases and 6 bases, with 13 bases remaining between them. CDR3 sequence reads: CASSQDPSGRDTQYF. The CDR3 DNA sequence: TGCGCCAGCAGCCAAGATCCGTCAGGGCGCGATACGCAGTATTTT.

This clone was observed once. The V gene is TRBV12-5, the J gene TRBJ2-5; 8 bases are a match to TRBD2. From germline, CDR1 is LGHNT and CDR2 FRNRAP. Trimming removed 0 bases from V and 0 bases from J; junction bases left unmatched: 3. This CDR3 spans 16 amino acids. CDR3 amino acids: CASGLVPSGYQETQYF. The CDR3 DNA is TGTGCTAGTGGTTTGGTTCCTAGCGGGTACCAAGAGACCCAGTACTTC.

This clone was seen a handful of times. The chain employs TRBV24-1 and TRBJ2-7; D might be TRBD2 (6 bases). Trimming shortened V by 6 bases and J by 3 bases, and 8 bases separated the two germline ends. Germline V lookup: CDR1 KGHDR, CDR2 SFDVKD. There are 12 residues in the CDR3. In nucleotides, the CDR3 is TGTGCCACCAGTAATAGCGGCTACGAGCAGTACTTC. Translated: CATSNSGYEQYF.